The clone carrying this TCR beta chain came up once. What it binds is not known. CDR3 length: 14 residues. The V end lost 5 bases, the J end lost 7 bases, and 12 bases lay between the germline ends. Per germline, CDR1 MNHEY and CDR2 SMNVEV (reference sequence). Libraries were prepared by immunoSEQ multiplex PCR; TCRdb keeps only in-frame clonotypes and omits some of them. The profile covers about 66,000 clones, with about 80% appearing a single time and around 4% taken by the ten largest. The entry originates in a study of radiotherapy plus CTLA-4 blockade in lung cancer. Study results and caveats: Among blood TCR repertoires after radiotherapy plus ipilimumab, tumor-derived clones expanded.

The starting material was peripheral blood, obtained from a patient treated with radiotherapy plus ipilimumab. The TCR was taken from a human donor with non-small cell lung cancer who had a partial response to radiotherapy plus ipilimumab. The chain recombines TRBV27 with TRBJ1-6; a weak D match, TRBD1 (6 bases). In DNA, the CDR3 is TGTGCCAGCAGTCGACAGGAGGCGAATTCACCCCTCCACTTT. Amino acid sequence: CASSRQEANSPLHF.